A few counts support the clone carrying this T cell receptor beta chain. The antigen is unknown. This record belongs to a study of T cell repertoires in cytomegalovirus infection. TCRdb re-called the reads through MiXCR, storing one row per CDR3 protein. The data contain fewer than 200,000 distinct CDR3 sequences, about 21% of them singletons. Study-level points and caveats: HLA-C-restricted CMV clonotypes gave the most frequent clonotype in two of eight donors.

The sample consisted of PBMCs. The TCR sequence derives from a human donor in good health (CMV status not recorded). Some clones in this sample may be carry-over from other donors' samples.

This chain's CDR3 is CASSFRQGGSGYTF. CDR3 bases: TGTGCCAGCAGCTTCCGACAGGGGGGTAGTGGCTACACCTTC. The chain carries TRBV11-2 and TRBJ1-2, with 9 bases matching TRBD1. The CDR3 is 14 residues long. Unmatched junction bases numbered 6, after V lost 3 bases and J lost 7 bases. Germline V gene sequence: CDR1 SGHAT, CDR2 FQNNGV.